The TCR beta chain under discussion was sequenced for a study of immune heterogeneity within non-small cell lung tumors (dated by TCRdb to the late 2010s). Context from the whole study: By histology, the tumors included fewer than 11 non-squamous carcinomas, a handful of squamous cell carcinomas and 1 tumor not otherwise specified. The study combined whole-exome sequencing, RNA-seq and TCR beta repertoire sequencing of multiple spatially distinct regions from each NSCLC tumor to examine intratumoral immune heterogeneity. TCR repertoires were analyzed from 57 tumor loci of roughly 14 patients, whereas transcriptome data were available for only around 48 loci from approximately twelve patients. Neoantigen binding to each patient's HLA alleles was predicted with netMHCpan-3.0 for mutant peptides of 8 to 11 amino acids.

The TCR beta CDR3 region was amplified with a multiplex PCR system, in which a first round of approximately 11 cycles was run using 32 V-gene forward and 13 J-gene reverse primers. The first PCR round used a QIAGEN Multiplex PCR Kit, and the primer sequences were filed in Chinese patent CN105087789A. Illumina universal primers were added in a second PCR round performed with the Phusion High-Fidelity PCR Kit. The TCR libraries underwent paired-end sequencing with a read length of 151 bp on the Illumina HiSeq X Ten platform. On the study's bioinformatics: Cutadapt was used to discard reads without multiplex PCR primers, PEAR merged the read pairs, and MiXCR with default settings called the CDR3 regions. Repertoire diversity was assessed by Shannon entropy, and clonality was calculated as one minus the Shannon entropy divided by the ln of the count of productive unique sequences. Clonotypes present at frequencies of at least 0.5% were defined as dominant or high-frequency T-cell clones. In TCRdb, the public reads were trimmed at Q25 with fastp and aligned with MiXCR, with productive beta chains retained. Each entry is one CDR3 protein sequence, shown with its most common DNA and genes. The V and J calls follow TCRdb's processing rather than the paper's. The sample has around 6,200 distinct CDR3 sequences on record, about 20% of them singletons. The ten most abundant clones make up around 8.3% of the sample.

The research as a whole found: Within a patient, the same dominant CDR3B clonotypes appeared at multiple loci, but different tumor locations also contained unique high-frequency clones. Local T-cell repertoire clonality showed a statistically significant but moderate positive correlation with local tumor mutational burden (R around 0.35). High-frequency TCR beta clonotypes were found to be largely distinct between individual patients.

For the TCR template, genomic DNA was extracted from bulk tumor tissue, and approximately 600 ng of gDNA was amplified for each sample. During surgery, multiple biopsies were taken from each primary tumor, with sampling sites spaced as far apart as possible within the tumor mass. The study cohort was described as untreated, and the patients were newly diagnosed NSCLC cases having curative surgery. The donor group was made up of some 15 newly diagnosed non-small cell lung cancer patients undergoing surgery with curative intent. The resected tumor masses were reviewed by two independent pathologists. Sequencing was performed only on DNA and RNA samples of high quality. CDR1 and CDR2 are read off the germline V gene (reference sequence) as DFQATT and SNEGSKA. V and J lose 1 base and 1 base, and a span of 12 bases separates them. Including the terminal cysteine and phenylalanine, the CDR3 comprises 15 residues. Of all the DNA, just the CDR3 is kept, 45 bases in frame from base 1.

This clonotype was recorded a few times. Its target antigen remains unknown. Within one base of it there is no much larger clone, and no base qualities were kept. The chain links TRBV20-1 with TRBJ2-3, and perhaps TRBD2 as D gene, on 7 matching bases. The specimen was lung tumor tissue. The TCR sequence derives from a man in his 70s with non-small cell lung cancer. The CDR3 protein sequence reads: CSARGGGLGTDTQYF. The bases read TGCAGTGCTAGAGGGGGGGGGCTAGGCACAGATACGCAGTATTTT.